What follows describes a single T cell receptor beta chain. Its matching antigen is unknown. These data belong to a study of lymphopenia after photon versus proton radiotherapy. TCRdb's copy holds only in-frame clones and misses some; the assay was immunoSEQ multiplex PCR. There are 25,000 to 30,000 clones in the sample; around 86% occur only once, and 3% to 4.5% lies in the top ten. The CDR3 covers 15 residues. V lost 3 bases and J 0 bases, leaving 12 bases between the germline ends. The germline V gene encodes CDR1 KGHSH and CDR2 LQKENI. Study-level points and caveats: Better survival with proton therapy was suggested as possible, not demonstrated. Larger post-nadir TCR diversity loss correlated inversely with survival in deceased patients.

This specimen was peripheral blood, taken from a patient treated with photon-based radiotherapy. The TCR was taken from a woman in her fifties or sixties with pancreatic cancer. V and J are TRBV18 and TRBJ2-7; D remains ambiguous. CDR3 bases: TGTGCCAGCTCACCGTCCTCAGCGAGCTCCTACGAGCAGTACTTC. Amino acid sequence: CASSPSSASSYEQYF.